This T cell receptor beta chain was identified in a study of blood T cell repertoires in COVID-19 (dated by TCRdb to the early 2020s). Some background on the complete study: Samples covering the acute and convalescent phases of COVID-19 were provided by collaborators in the United States, Italy and Spain. The material from the prospective study consisted of cDNA or gDNA derived from T cells, B-cell-depleted T cells, or PBMCs. Subjects who had been exposed to COVID-19, were actively infected with it, or had recovered from it provided the deeply sampled blood TCRbeta repertoires that made up the dataset. The repertoires were released in a freely available public database meant as a resource for research on the immune response to SARS-CoV-2. The samples were drawn from the first 160 participants of the ongoing ImmuneRACE study and from 950 to 1,500 subjects provided by 6 global collaborators. A de-identified subject ID, COVID-19 status, age in years and sex were almost always included in the sample metadata. Where available, HLA class I and class II types were taken from metadata supplied by the sample provider and were not determined by assay-based typing.

Participants in the prospective study were enrolled through a virtual design, were aged about 18 to 100 years, and lived in roughly 24 United States geographic areas. To assign participants to cohorts, the prospective study relied on clinical history that participants themselves reported in a screening survey and a study questionnaire. In the prospective study, mobile phlebotomists collected whole blood, serum and a nasopharyngeal or oropharyngeal swab from each participant. Prospective study participants could optionally give additional blood draws and questionnaires over an approximately two-month period. Before DNA extraction, blood samples from the prospective study were shipped at room temperature or frozen. The immunoSEQ Assay, a bias-controlled multiplex PCR, was used to amplify TCRbeta CDR3 regions from genomic DNA. The authors' pipeline ran thus. Nucleated cell counts per sample were estimated from amplification of reference gene primers within the assay. To quantify the absolute abundance of each unique TCRbeta CDR3 rearrangement, sequence reads were collapsed and filtered. For each sample, productive Simpson clonality was calculated by taking the square root of Simpson's diversity index across productive rearrangements. As stored in TCRdb, this immuneACCESS dataset retains in-frame rearrangements with V and J assigned. A fraction of the clones does not appear; measured against another copy, unresolved V genes explain less than half of the discrepancy, and the remainder lacks a known reason. Clonal size and the V and J genes are those of that table, whereas D and trimming came from the DNA. The sample includes 250,000 to 300,000 clones, with approximately 91% observed a single time. The top ten hold 2% to 2.5% of the sample.

Comments on this clone: Its antigen has not been determined. One base away there is no much larger clone; base qualities are not given.

The research as a whole found: The quantity of clinical and demographic metadata differed by source and by participant and was supplied without curation.

Sequenced material: PBMCs or T cells enriched from blood (not recorded which). The source of this sequence is a woman between 40 and 55 years old with acute COVID-19.

At the DNA level, the sequence is TGTGCCAGTAGTATGGCAGGGGGCAAAAACTATGGCTACACCTTC. The resulting protein is CASSMAGGKNYGYTF. The chain employs TRBV19 and TRBJ1-2, with TRBD1 identical over 8 junction bases. The CDR3 numbers 15 residues from cysteine through phenylalanine. Of all the DNA, just the CDR3 is kept, 45 bases in frame from base 1. Sequences LNHDA (CDR1) and SQIVND (CDR2) are obtained from the germline V gene (reference sequence). Clipping removes 3 bases from V and 2 bases from J, with 5 as the unmatched junction base count. The full variable domain, completed from the reference TRBV19 and TRBJ1-2 proteins outside the CDR3, reads DGGITQSPKYLFRKEGQNVTLSCEQNLNHDAMYWYRQDPGQGLRLIYYSQIVNDFQKGDIAEGYSVSREKKESFPLTVTSAQKNPTAFYLCASSMAGGKNYGYTFGSGTRLTVV.